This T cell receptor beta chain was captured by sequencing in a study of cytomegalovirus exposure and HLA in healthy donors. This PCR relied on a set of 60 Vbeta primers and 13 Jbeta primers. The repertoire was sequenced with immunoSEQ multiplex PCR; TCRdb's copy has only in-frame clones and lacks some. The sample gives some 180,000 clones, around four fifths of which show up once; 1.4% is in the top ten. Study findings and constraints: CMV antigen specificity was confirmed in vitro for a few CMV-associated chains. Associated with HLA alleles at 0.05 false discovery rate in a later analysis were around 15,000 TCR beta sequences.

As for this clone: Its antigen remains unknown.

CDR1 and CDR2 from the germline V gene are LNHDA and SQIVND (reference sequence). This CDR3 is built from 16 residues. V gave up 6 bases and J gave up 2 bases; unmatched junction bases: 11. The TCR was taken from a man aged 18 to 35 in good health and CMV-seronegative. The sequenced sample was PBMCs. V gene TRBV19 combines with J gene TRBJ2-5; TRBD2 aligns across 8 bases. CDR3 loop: CASSVRGGFIQETQYF. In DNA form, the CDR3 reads TGTGCCAGTAGCGTTCGGGGGGGGTTTATACAAGAGACCCAGTACTTC.